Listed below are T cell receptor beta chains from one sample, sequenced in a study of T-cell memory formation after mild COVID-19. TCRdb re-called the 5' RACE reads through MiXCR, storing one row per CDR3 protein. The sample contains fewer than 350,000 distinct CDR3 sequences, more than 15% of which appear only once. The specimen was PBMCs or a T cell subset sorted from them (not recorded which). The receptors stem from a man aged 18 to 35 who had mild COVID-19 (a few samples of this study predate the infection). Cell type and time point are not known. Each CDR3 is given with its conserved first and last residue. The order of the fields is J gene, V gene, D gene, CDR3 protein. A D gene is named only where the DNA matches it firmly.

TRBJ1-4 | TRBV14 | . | CASSQQFHRVEEKLFF
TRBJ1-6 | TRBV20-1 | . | CSARIWGGGGENSPLHF
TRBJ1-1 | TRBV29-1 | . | CSVEGGVNTEAFF
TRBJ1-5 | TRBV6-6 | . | CASSFEPPGEGQPQHF
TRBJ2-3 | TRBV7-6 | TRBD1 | CASSLSRGYTDTQYF
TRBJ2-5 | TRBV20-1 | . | CSAQGRETQYF
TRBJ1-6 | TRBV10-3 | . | CAISGLVDSPLHF
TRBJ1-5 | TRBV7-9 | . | CASSLAPPGRGGNQPQHF
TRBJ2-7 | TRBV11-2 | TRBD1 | CASSSNRDRGPYEQYF
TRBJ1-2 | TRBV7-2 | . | CASSARKDDGYTF
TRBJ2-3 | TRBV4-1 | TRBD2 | CASSQAGLAGGRADTQYF
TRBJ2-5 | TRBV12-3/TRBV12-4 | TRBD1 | CASTKDRGRQTQYF
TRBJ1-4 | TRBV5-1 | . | CASSVQGGATNEKLFF
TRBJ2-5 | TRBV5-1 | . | CASGTRDSQETQYF
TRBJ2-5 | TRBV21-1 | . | CASSERGTGVPPGETQYF
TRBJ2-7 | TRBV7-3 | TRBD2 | CASSLRGGHEQYF
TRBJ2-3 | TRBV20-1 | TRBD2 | CSAPGLVGDTQYF
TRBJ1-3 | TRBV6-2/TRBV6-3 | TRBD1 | CASSHSNDRTGGNTIYF
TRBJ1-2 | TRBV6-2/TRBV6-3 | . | CASSFWTRLDGYTF
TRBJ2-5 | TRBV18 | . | CASSPIGPDAPETQYF
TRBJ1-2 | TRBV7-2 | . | CASSLGREDYGYTF
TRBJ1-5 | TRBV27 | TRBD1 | CASSSGTGSRQPQHF
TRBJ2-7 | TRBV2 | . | CASSDPGGSSYEQYF
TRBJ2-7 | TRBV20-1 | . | CSARRTSGYEQYF
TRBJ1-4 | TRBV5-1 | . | CASSLVGPPLAELFF
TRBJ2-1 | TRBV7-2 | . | CASSPRGGGGRRNEQFF
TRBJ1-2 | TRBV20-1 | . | CSARALSYGYTF
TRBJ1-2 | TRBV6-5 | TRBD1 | CASSSRTGRGGYTF
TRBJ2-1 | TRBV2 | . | CASSRDGEQFF
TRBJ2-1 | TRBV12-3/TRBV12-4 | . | CASSSGGGFYNEQFF
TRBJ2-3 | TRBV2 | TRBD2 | CASIEVAGDRTDTQYF
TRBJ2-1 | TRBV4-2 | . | CASSQDGTEPWDEQFF
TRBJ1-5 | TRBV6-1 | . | CAGGVWGTQPQHF
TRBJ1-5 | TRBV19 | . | CASSISASLPQHF
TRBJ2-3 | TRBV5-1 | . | CASTIQGGRQGDTQYF
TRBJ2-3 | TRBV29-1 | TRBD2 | CSVSGLGGSDTQYF
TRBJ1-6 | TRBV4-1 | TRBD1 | CASSQRQGAENSPLHF
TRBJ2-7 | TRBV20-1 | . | CSARDGETYEQYF
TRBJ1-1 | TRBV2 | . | CASSEGGSRTEAFF
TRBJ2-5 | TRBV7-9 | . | CASSSGPYQETQYF
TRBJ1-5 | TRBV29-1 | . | CSVTETISQPQHF
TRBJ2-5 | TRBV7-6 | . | CASSLSFGVQETQYF
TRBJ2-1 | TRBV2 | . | CASSVGAAEQFF
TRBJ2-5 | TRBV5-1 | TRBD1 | CASSSTGTGGETQYF
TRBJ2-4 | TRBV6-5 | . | CASRTRDTQYF
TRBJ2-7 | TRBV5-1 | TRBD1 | CASSRRDRTYEQYF
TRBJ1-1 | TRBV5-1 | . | CASSPFTGFDKNTEAFF
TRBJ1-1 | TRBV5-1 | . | CASSLKGVTEAFF
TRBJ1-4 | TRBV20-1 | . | CSARDPRGAGEKLFF
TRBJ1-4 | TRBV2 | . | CASRSGVNEKLFF
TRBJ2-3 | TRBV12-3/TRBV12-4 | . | CASSSRQLRTDTQYF
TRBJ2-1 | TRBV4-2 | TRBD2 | CASSPGAGGAYNEQFF
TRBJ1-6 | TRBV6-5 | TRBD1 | CASRGQDNSPLHF